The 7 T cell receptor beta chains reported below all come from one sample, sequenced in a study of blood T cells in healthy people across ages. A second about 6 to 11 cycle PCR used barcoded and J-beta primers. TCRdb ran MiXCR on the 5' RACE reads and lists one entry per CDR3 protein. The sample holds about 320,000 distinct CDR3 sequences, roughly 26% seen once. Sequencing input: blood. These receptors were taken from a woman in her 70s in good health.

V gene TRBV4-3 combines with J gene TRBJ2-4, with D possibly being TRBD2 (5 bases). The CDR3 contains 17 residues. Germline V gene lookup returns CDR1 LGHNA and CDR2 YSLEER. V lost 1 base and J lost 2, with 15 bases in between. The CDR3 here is CASSQAGTSNPKNIQYF. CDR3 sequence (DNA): TGCGCCAGCAGCCAAGCGGGAACAAGCAATCCCAAAAACATTCAGTACTTC.

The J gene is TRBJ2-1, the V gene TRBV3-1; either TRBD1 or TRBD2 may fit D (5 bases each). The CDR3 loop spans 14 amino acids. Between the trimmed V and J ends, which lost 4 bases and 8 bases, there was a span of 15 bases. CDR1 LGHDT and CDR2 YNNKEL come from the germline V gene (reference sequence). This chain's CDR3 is CASSPGTLGYEQFF. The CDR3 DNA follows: TGTGCCAGCAGCCCAGGGACGTTAGGGTATGAGCAGTTCTTC.

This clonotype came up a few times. The CDR3: CASSPDTSNTGELFF. CDR3 DNA sequence: TGTGCCAGCTCACCTGACACATCGAACACCGGGGAGCTGTTTTTT. V and J are TRBV18 and TRBJ2-2; D is uncertain. Trimming removed 3 bases from V and 0 bases from J, with 8 bases in between. Per germline, CDR1 KGHSH and CDR2 LQKENI. This CDR3 is 15 amino acids long.

CDR3 loop: CASSLTARTNEKLFF. Here the CDR3 DNA reads TGTGCCAGCAGTTTAACGGCTAGGACTAATGAAAAACTGTTTTTT. The chain links TRBV28 to TRBJ1-4; D is ambiguous. The V end was cut by 2 bases, the J end by 2 bases, with 9 bases between. The CDR3 loop spans 15 amino acids. Germline CDR1 reads MDHEN; CDR2 reads SYDVKM.

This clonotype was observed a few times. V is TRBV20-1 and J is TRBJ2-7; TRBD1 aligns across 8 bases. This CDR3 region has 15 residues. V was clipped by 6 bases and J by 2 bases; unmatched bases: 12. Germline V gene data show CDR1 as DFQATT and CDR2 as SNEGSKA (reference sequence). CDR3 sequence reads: CSAGLERTGPYEQYF. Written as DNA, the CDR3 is TGCAGTGCCGGCCTTGAGAGGACAGGGCCCTACGAGCAGTACTTC.

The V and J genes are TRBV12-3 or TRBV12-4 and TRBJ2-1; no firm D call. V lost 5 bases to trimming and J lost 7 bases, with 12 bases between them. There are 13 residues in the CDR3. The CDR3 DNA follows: TGTGCCAGCAGTAGCAATCTTATTAATGAGCAGTTCTTC. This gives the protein CASSSNLINEQFF.

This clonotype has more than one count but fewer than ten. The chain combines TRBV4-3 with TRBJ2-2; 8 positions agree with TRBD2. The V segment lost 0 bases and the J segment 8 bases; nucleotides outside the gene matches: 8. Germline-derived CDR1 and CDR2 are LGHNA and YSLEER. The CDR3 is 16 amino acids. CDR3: CASSQELADRGGELFF. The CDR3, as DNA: TGCGCCAGCAGCCAAGAACTAGCGGATAGAGGAGGGGAGCTGTTTTTT.